The rows below give T cell receptor beta chains drawn from one sample of a study of neoadjuvant nivolumab and ipilimumab in lung cancer. Sequencing was performed with immunoSEQ multiplex PCR; in TCRdb, only in-frame clones are kept and a portion is missing. Of about 13,000 clones in the sample, less than 75% were seen once. Sample: peripheral blood, taken after neoadjuvant nivolumab, alone or with ipilimumab, at or shortly before surgery. These receptors all come from an adult with non-small cell lung cancer. CDR3s include the opening cysteine and the closing phenylalanine or tryptophan. The D gene is left open where the match is weak. Clone sizes are given selectively: once, few, many, or a class where the clone is expanded.

abundance: NA; d_gene: NA; j_gene: TRBJ2-7; v_gene: TRBV25-1; CDR3nt: TGTGCCAGCAGTGAACTAGTGGGCAGATCCGAGCAGTACTTC; CDR3aa: CASSELVGRSEQYF
abundance: NA; d_gene: TRBD2; j_gene: TRBJ2-1; v_gene: TRBV18; CDR3nt: TGTGCCAGCTCACCGACTAGCGGGAGGGCTGGTGAGCAGTTCTTC; CDR3aa: CASSPTSGRAGEQFF
abundance: NA; d_gene: TRBD1; j_gene: TRBJ1-1; v_gene: TRBV11-3; CDR3nt: TGTGCCAGCAGCTTAGTTCAGGGGGCGGGCACTGAAGCTTTCTTT; CDR3aa: CASSLVQGAGTEAFF
abundance: NA; d_gene: NA; j_gene: TRBJ2-6; v_gene: TRBV5-5; CDR3nt: TGTGCCAGCAGCCCCCTTCAGTCTGGGGCCAACGTCCTGACTTTC; CDR3aa: CASSPLQSGANVLTF
abundance: NA; d_gene: TRBD1; j_gene: TRBJ2-7; v_gene: TRBV11-3; CDR3nt: TGTGCCAGCAGCTTACGGCAGGGGGTCCACGAGCAGTACTTC; CDR3aa: CASSLRQGVHEQYF
abundance: few; d_gene: NA; j_gene: TRBJ2-5; v_gene: TRBV27; CDR3nt: TGTGCCAGCTGGACGGCACAAGAGACCCAGTACTTC; CDR3aa: CASWTAQETQYF
abundance: NA; d_gene: NA; j_gene: TRBJ1-4; v_gene: TRBV29-1; CDR3nt: TGCAGCGCTGGGCAGGGGAGGAACGAAAAACTGTTTTTT; CDR3aa: CSAGQGRNEKLFF
abundance: NA; d_gene: NA; j_gene: TRBJ2-7; v_gene: TRBV5-1; CDR3nt: TGCGCCAGCAGCTTGTCCGCAGTGGGACCGTCGGTCGAGCAGTACTTC; CDR3aa: CASSLSAVGPSVEQYF
abundance: NA; d_gene: NA; j_gene: TRBJ2-3; v_gene: TRBV5-4; CDR3nt: TGTGCCAGCGGCGGCGAGTCCACAGATACGCAGTATTTT; CDR3aa: CASGGESTDTQYF
abundance: NA; d_gene: NA; j_gene: TRBJ1-1; v_gene: TRBV7-9; CDR3nt: TGTGCCAGCAGCTTGAGACTCGGGGCAGGAGCATCTGAAGCTTTCTTT; CDR3aa: CASSLRLGAGASEAFF
abundance: NA; d_gene: NA; j_gene: TRBJ1-5; v_gene: TRBV7-9; CDR3nt: TGTGCCAGCAGCTTAGGTGATCAGCCCCAGCATTTT; CDR3aa: CASSLGDQPQHF
abundance: NA; d_gene: NA; j_gene: TRBJ1-2; v_gene: TRBV30; CDR3nt: TGTGCCTGGAGTGTACCCGGGACAAACTATGGCTACACCTTC; CDR3aa: CAWSVPGTNYGYTF
abundance: NA; d_gene: NA; j_gene: TRBJ1-2; v_gene: TRBV7-9; CDR3nt: TGTGCCAGCAGCCCCGGGGGGCTTGGCTACACCTTC; CDR3aa: CASSPGGLGYTF
abundance: NA; d_gene: TRBD1; j_gene: TRBJ2-5; v_gene: TRBV5-4; CDR3nt: TGTGCCAGCAGCTCCCGGACAGGGTACCAAGAGACCCAGTACTTC; CDR3aa: CASSSRTGYQETQYF
abundance: NA; d_gene: NA; j_gene: TRBJ2-7; v_gene: TRBV10-3; CDR3nt: TGTGCCATCAGTGAGTCAGAGTCCTACGAGCAGTACTTC; CDR3aa: CAISESESYEQYF
abundance: NA; d_gene: NA; j_gene: TRBJ2-2; v_gene: TRBV5-1; CDR3nt: TGCGCCAGCAGCCCTAGGCAGGCGTCGAACACCGGGGAGCTGTTTTTT; CDR3aa: CASSPRQASNTGELFF
abundance: NA; d_gene: TRBD1; j_gene: TRBJ1-4; v_gene: TRBV30; CDR3nt: TGTGCCTGGAGCGGAGGGGGCAGTGATGAAAAACTGTTTTTT; CDR3aa: CAWSGGGSDEKLFF